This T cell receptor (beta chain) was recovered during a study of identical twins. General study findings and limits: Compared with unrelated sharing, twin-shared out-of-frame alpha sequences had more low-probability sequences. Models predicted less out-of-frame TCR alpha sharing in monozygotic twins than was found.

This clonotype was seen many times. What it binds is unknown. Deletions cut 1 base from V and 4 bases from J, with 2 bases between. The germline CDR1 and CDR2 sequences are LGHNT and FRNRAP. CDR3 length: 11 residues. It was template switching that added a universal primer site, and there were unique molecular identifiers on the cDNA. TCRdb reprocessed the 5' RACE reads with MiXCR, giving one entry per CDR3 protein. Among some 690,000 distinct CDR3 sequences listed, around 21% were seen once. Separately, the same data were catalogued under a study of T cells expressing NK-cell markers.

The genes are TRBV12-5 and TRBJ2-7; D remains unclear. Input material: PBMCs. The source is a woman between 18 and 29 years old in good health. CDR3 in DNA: TGTGCTAGTGGTTTGGGGTACGAGCAGTACTTC. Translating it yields CASGLGYEQYF.